This is a list of T cell receptor beta chains from one sample in a study of blood T cell repertoires in COVID-19. The table came from immunoSEQ multiplex PCR; TCRdb's copy has only in-frame clones and leaves some out. The table lists roughly 290,000 clones, 80% to 95% of them singletons. Source material: peripheral blood. Source of these receptors: a woman aged 25-40 years with COVID-19, enrolled during active disease. Both conserved end residues are part of each CDR3. Each record gives: J gene, D gene, V gene, clone size, CDR3 protein, CDR3 DNA. The D gene is left open where the match is weak. Rows may omit the clone size; those that give it use once, few, many or a size class.

J: TRBJ2-7
D: TRBD1
V: TRBV28
size: .
CDR3: CASRPLRTGEQYF
DNA: TGTGCCAGCAGACCCTTACGGACAGGGGAGCAGTACTTC

J: TRBJ2-7
D: TRBD2
V: TRBV4-1
size: once
CDR3: CASSLTTSGPYEQYF
DNA: TGCGCCAGCAGCCTCACGACTAGCGGGCCCTACGAGCAGTACTTC

J: TRBJ2-7
D: .
V: TRBV5-1
size: .
CDR3: CASSLAPLGAVSYEQYF
DNA: TGCGCCAGCAGCTTGGCGCCCTTGGGGGCAGTCTCCTACGAGCAGTACTTC

J: TRBJ1-5
D: .
V: TRBV7-8
size: .
CDR3: CASSLEGRRNQPQHF
DNA: TGTGCCAGCAGCTTAGAAGGGAGGAGGAATCAGCCCCAGCATTTT

J: TRBJ2-7
D: TRBD2
V: TRBV2
size: .
CDR3: CASIREGGSYEQYF
DNA: TGTGCCAGCATTCGGGAGGGAGGGAGCTACGAGCAGTACTTC

J: TRBJ1-3
D: .
V: TRBV28
size: few
CDR3: CASSVAGKAGNTIYF
DNA: TGTGCCAGCAGTGTCGCAGGGAAGGCTGGAAACACCATATATTTT

J: TRBJ1-1
D: .
V: TRBV4-1
size: .
CDR3: CASSPMTGYNTEAFF
DNA: TGCGCCAGCAGCCCCATGACAGGCTATAACACTGAAGCTTTCTTT

J: TRBJ2-7
D: TRBD2
V: TRBV11-2
size: .
CDR3: CATRTSGTYEQYF
DNA: TGTGCCACCCGGACTAGCGGTACCTACGAGCAGTACTTC

J: TRBJ1-1
D: TRBD1
V: TRBV7-8
size: .
CDR3: CASSLPQTGGEDTEAFF
DNA: TGTGCCAGCAGCTTACCCCAGACAGGGGGCGAGGACACTGAAGCTTTCTTT

J: TRBJ1-2
D: TRBD1
V: TRBV27
size: .
CDR3: CATAFLDRVIYGYTF
DNA: TGTGCCACTGCCTTTCTGGACAGGGTAATCTATGGCTACACCTTC

J: TRBJ1-1
D: .
V: TRBV27
size: .
CDR3: CASSLWGVGPEAFF
DNA: TGTGCCAGCAGTTTATGGGGCGTGGGCCCTGAAGCTTTCTTT

J: TRBJ1-2
D: .
V: TRBV7-3
size: .
CDR3: CASSLIPGEVSYGYTF
DNA: TGTGCCAGCAGCTTAATCCCCGGGGAGGTCAGCTATGGCTACACCTTC

J: TRBJ2-7
D: .
V: TRBV2
size: .
CDR3: CASSPQLQWGDSGAYEQYF
DNA: TGTGCCAGCAGTCCCCAACTACAATGGGGGGACAGCGGCGCCTACGAGCAGTACTTC

J: TRBJ2-2
D: TRBD1
V: TRBV7-3
size: .
CDR3: CASRGQGRGTGELFF
DNA: TGTGCCAGCAGGGGACAGGGAAGAGGCACCGGGGAGCTGTTTTTT

J: TRBJ2-3
D: .
V: TRBV5-1
size: .
CDR3: CASSEVGADTQYF
DNA: TGCGCCAGCAGCGAAGTAGGGGCAGATACGCAGTATTTT

J: TRBJ1-5
D: .
V: TRBV7-2
size: once
CDR3: CASSPQRNQPQHF
DNA: TGTGCCAGCAGCCCTCAGAGGAATCAGCCCCAGCATTTT

J: TRBJ1-4
D: .
V: TRBV7-6
size: .
CDR3: CASSLGSGGEKLFF
DNA: TGTGCCAGCAGCTTAGGGTCCGGGGGAGAAAAACTGTTTTTT

J: TRBJ2-7
D: TRBD2
V: TRBV19
size: .
CDR3: CASSTASGSSYEQYF
DNA: TGTGCCAGTAGCACGGCTAGCGGGAGCTCCTACGAGCAGTACTTC

J: TRBJ2-6
D: .
V: TRBV7-8
size: .
CDR3: CASSPRVSGANVLTF
DNA: TGTGCCAGCAGTCCGAGGGTCTCTGGGGCCAACGTCCTGACTTTC

J: TRBJ2-3
D: .
V: TRBV19
size: .
CDR3: CASSKRGRVTDTQYF
DNA: TGTGCCAGTAGTAAGAGGGGGAGAGTCACAGATACGCAGTATTTT

J: TRBJ2-2
D: TRBD2
V: TRBV6-6
size: few
CDR3: CASRTGTSNSGELFF
DNA: TGTGCCAGCAGGACCGGGACTAGCAATAGCGGGGAGCTGTTTTTT